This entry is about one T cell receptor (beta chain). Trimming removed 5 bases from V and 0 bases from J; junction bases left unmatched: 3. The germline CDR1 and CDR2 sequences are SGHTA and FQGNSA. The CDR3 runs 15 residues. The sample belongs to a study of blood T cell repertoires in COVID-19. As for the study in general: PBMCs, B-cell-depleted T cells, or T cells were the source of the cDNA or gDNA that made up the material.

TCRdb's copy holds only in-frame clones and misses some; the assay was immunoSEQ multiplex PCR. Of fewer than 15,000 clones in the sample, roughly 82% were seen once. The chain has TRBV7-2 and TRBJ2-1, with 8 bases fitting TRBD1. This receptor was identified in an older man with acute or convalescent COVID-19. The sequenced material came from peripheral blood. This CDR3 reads CASSPTGASYNEQFF. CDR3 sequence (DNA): TGTGCCAGCAGCCCGACAGGGGCCTCCTACAATGAGCAGTTCTTC.